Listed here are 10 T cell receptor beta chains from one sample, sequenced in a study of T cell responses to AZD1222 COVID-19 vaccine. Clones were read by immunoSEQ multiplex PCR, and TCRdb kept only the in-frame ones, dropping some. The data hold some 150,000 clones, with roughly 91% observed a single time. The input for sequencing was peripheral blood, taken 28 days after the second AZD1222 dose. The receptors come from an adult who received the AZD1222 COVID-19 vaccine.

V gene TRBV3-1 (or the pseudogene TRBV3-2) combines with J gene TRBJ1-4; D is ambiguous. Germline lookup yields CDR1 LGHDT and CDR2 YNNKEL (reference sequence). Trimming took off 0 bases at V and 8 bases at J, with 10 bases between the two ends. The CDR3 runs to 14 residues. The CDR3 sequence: CASSQDVGQEKLFF. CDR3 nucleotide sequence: TGTGCCAGCAGCCAAGACGTAGGGCAAGAAAAACTGTTTTTT.

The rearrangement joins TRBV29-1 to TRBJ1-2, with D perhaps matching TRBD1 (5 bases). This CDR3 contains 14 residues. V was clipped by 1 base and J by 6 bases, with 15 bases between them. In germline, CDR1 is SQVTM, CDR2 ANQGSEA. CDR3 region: CSVEVKGLKDGYTF. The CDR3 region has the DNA TGCAGCGTTGAAGTGAAGGGGCTCAAGGATGGCTACACCTTC.

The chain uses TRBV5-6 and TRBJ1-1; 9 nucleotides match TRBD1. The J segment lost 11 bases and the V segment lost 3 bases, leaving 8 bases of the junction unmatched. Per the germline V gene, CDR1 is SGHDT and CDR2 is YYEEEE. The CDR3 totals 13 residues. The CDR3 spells CASSSDRGWVAFF. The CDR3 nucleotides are TGTGCCAGCAGCTCCGACAGGGGGTGGGTGGCTTTCTTT.

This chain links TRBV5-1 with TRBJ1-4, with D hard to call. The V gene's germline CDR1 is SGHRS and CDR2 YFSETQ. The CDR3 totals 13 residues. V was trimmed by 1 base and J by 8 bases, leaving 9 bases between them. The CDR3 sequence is CASSLIVGEKLFF. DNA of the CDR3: TGCGCCAGCAGCTTGATCGTGGGGGAAAAACTGTTTTTT.

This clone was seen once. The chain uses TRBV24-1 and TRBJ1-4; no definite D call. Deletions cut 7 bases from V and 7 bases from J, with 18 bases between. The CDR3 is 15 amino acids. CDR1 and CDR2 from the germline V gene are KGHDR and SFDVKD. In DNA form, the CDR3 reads TGTGCCACCAGGGTTTCGGCAGCTCAATCTGAAAAACTGTTTTTT. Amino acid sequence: CATRVSAAQSEKLFF.

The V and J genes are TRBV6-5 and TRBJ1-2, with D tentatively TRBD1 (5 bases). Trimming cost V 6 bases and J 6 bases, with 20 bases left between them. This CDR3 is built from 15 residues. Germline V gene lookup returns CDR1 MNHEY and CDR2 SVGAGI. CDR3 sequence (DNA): TGTGCCAGCAGGCCCTCTGCGGGACGGGCCCATGGCTACACCTTC. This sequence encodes CASRPSAGRAHGYTF.

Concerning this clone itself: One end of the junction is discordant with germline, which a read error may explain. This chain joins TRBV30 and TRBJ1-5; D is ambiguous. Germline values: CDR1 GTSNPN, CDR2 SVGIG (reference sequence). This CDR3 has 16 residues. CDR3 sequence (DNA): TGTGCCTGGAGTGTAGGTGGCCGACCTAGCGATCAGCCCCAGCATTTT. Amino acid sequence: CAWSVGGRPSDQPQHF.

CDR3 amino acids: CASSPTRGRNYGYTF. The CDR3 DNA reads TGTGCCAGCAGCCCCACGAGGGGGCGGAACTATGGCTACACCTTC. V usage is TRBV3-1 (or the pseudogene TRBV3-2) and J usage is TRBJ1-2, with 7 bases identical to TRBD1. The CDR3 consists of 15 residues. Trimming took 4 bases from V and 2 from J; bases not matched to a gene: 7. Germline CDR1 LGHDT, CDR2 YNNKEL (reference sequence).

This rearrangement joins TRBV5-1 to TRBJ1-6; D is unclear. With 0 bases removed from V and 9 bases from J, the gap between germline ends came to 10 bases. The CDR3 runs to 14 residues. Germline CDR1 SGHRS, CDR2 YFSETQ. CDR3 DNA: TGCGCCAGCAGCTTGGAGGGTCGAGCTTCACCCCTCCACTTT. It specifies CASSLEGRASPLHF.

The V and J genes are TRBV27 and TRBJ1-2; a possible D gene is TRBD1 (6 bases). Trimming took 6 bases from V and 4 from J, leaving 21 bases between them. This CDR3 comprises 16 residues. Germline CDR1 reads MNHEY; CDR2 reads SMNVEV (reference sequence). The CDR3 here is CASRVRGSDLTYGYTF. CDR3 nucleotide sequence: TGTGCCAGCAGGGTAAGGGGGTCGGATCTTACCTATGGCTACACCTTC.